The T cell receptor (beta chain) described here comes from a study of cytomegalovirus exposure and HLA in healthy donors. Whole-study context: In a previous analysis, more than 90 million unique TCR beta sequences were found from 150 million to 200 million T cells. Findings and caveats of the study: Associated with cytomegalovirus, according to the listing, were around 160 TCR beta chains. It was assumed in the presence/absence analyses that sequencing depth was roughly uniform across donors. With later analysis, a missense DCLRE1C variant became linked to TCR beta V- and J-gene trimming.

Between the trimmed V and J ends, which lost 11 bases and 3 bases, there was a span of 16 bases. From germline, CDR1 is LNHDA and CDR2 SQIVND (reference sequence). The CDR3 has 14 amino acids. This clone came up a few times. Its antigen is not known. Both 60 Vbeta primers and 13 Jbeta primers went into the PCR. TCRdb keeps only in-frame clones here, not all; method: immunoSEQ multiplex PCR. In the table there are about 90,000 clones, about 73% of which are singletons. This sequence was found in a woman in her forties or fifties in good health and CMV-seropositive. The specimen was PBMCs. The chain combines TRBV19 with TRBJ1-4; D is possibly TRBD1 (5 bases). The CDR3 DNA reads TGTGCCTCGGGGGAACAGATTTCTAATGAAAAACTGTTTTTT. Its protein is CASGEQISNEKLFF.